This TCR beta chain was captured by sequencing in a study of blood T cells in healthy people across ages. Study findings and constraints: Underestimates were what the diversity estimates from one million T cells were considered to be.

Primed by a sample-barcoded 5' primer and a J-beta primer mix, a second PCR proceeded for roughly 6 to 12 cycles. One entry per CDR3 protein, called by TCRdb with MiXCR from the 5' RACE reads. Of approximately 700,000 distinct CDR3 sequences in the sample, about 30% are singletons; the top ten hold less than 20%. This CDR3 is built from 19 residues. In germline, CDR1 is MNHEY, CDR2 SMNVEV (reference sequence). A word on this clonotype: Its antigen is unidentified.

This receptor was taken from a woman aged 80 or older in good health. This chain links TRBV27 with TRBJ2-2, with 7 bases lining up with TRBD2. The sequencing input was blood. The CDR3 is CATQKVLISGGPNTGELFF. In DNA, the CDR3 is TGTGCTACCCAAAAGGTGCTAATCTCGGGGGGTCCGAACACCGGGGAGCTGTTTTTT.